This T cell receptor (beta chain) was sequenced for a study of blood T cell repertoires in COVID-19. In the study overall: From the United States, Italy and Spain came samples of acute and convalescent COVID-19. T cells, B-cell-depleted T cells, or PBMCs supplied cDNA or gDNA.

Authors' processing steps: Estimation of nucleated cell counts was performed using reference gene primer amplification. Assay: immunoSEQ multiplex PCR; the TCRdb copy retains only in-frame clones and omits some. V, J and clone size are taken as reported in that table, and D and trimming were inferred from the DNA itself. Of some 98,000 clones listed, around 84% are singletons. The receptor was isolated from a man in his sixties with acute or convalescent COVID-19. Sequencing was performed on peripheral blood.

This CDR3 is CASSQDSGARDQPQHF. CDR3 in DNA: TGCGCCAGCAGCCAAGATTCAGGGGCGCGGGATCAGCCCCAGCATTTT. The chain joins TRBV4-3 to TRBJ1-5, with a weak D call TRBD1 (6 bases). Trimming left V 0 bases short and J 5 bases short, with 14 bases between. Germline V gene sequence: CDR1 LGHNA, CDR2 YSLEER. This CDR3 comprises 16 residues.